Sequencing of this T cell receptor beta chain was carried out in a study of PD-1 blockade in classical Hodgkin lymphoma. Germline loops: CDR1 SGHTA, CDR2 FQGNSA. The V end lost 1 base, the J end lost 2 bases, and 4 bases lay between the germline ends. The CDR3 is 13 amino acids. Every patient relapsed after autologous stem cell transplantation, and brentuximab vedotin exposure varied. Clones were read by immunoSEQ multiplex PCR, and TCRdb kept only the in-frame ones, dropping some. The repertoire includes roughly 92,000 clones, 80% to 95% of them detected once, and less than 3.5% sits in the top ten.

This chain connects TRBV7-2 to TRBJ2-3, with no clear D. This receptor was identified in a human donor with classical Hodgkin lymphoma. The sample was peripheral blood mononuclear cells (PBMCs), taken at baseline. The CDR3 nucleotides are TGTGCCAGCAGCTTAGTTTCCACAGATACGCAGTATTTT. It is translated as CASSLVSTDTQYF.